The next 27 T cell receptor beta chains were all read from a single sample in a study of a mutant IDH1 vaccine in newly diagnosed glioma. These receptors' targets are unknown. Only in-frame clones appear in the TCRdb table, and some are missing; sequencing was by immunoSEQ multiplex PCR. The sample consists of about 60,000 clones, 84% of them appearing once. Time point of the sample: week 23, last vaccination. Each dose of the vaccine consisted of 300 ug of mutant IDH1 20-mer peptide, with topical imiquimod. Sequencing was performed on PBMCs, taken from a glioma patient whose treatment included an IDH1 peptide vaccine. The receptors come from a man aged 18 to 30 with glioma.

V is TRBV5-5 and J is TRBJ2-7; perhaps TRBD2 as D (6 bases). The V end was cut by 1 base, the J end by 5 bases, with 31 bases between. The germline V gene has CDR1 SGHKS and CDR2 YYEKEE (reference sequence). This CDR3 is built from 20 residues. The CDR3 coding sequence is TGTGCCAGCAGCTTGTGGTCAGGGTATTTGGGGGGTTCCGTGCGAGACGAGCAGTACTTC. Translating gives CASSLWSGYLGGSVRDEQYF.

This clone was detected once. CDR3 in DNA: TGTGCCAGCAGTTACTCTGCCCGGGACAGCCGCAATGAGCAGTTCTTC. It translates to CASSYSARDSRNEQFF. The genes are TRBV6-6 and TRBJ2-1, with 7 nucleotides matching TRBD1. This CDR3 has 16 amino acids. The V gene's germline CDR1 is MNHNY and CDR2 SVGAGI (reference sequence). V lost 0 bases to trimming and J lost 6 bases; unmatched junction nucleotides: 8.

The chain carries TRBV5-1 and TRBJ2-5; D gene unclear. Germline lookup yields CDR1 SGHRS and CDR2 YFSETQ. The CDR3 is 15 amino acids. The V end was cut by 7 bases, the J end by 1 base, with 17 bases between. The CDR3 sequence: CASLGRVGPQETQYF. The CDR3, as DNA: TGCGCCAGCTTAGGTAGGGTGGGTCCCCAAGAGACCCAGTACTTC.

The chain carries TRBV13 and TRBJ1-5, with D possibly being TRBD1 (5 bases). The CDR3 spans 15 residues. Germline CDR1 is PRHDT and CDR2 is FYEKMQ (reference sequence). The V end was cut by 4 bases, the J end by 0 bases, with 10 bases between. Here the CDR3 reads CASSSRRDSNQPQHF. CDR3 in DNA: TGTGCCAGCAGCTCCCGCAGGGATAGCAATCAGCCCCAGCATTTT.

This clone has only a few counts. This chain joins TRBV4-1 and TRBJ1-2; D uncertain. Trimming shortened V by 0 bases and J by 5 bases, and 10 bases separated the two germline ends. The CDR3 length is 14 residues. Germline V lookup: CDR1 MGHRA, CDR2 YSYEKL. The CDR3 spells CASSQEASIYGYTF. Here the CDR3 DNA reads TGCGCCAGCAGCCAAGAAGCCAGCATTTATGGCTACACCTTC.

The V and J genes are TRBV27 and TRBJ2-2; D not resolved. The CDR3 is made up of 14 amino acids. V dropped 2 bases and J dropped 3 bases, with 7 bases sitting between them. Per germline, CDR1 MNHEY and CDR2 SMNVEV (reference sequence). The CDR3 loop reads CASSLAVDTGELFF. For the CDR3, the DNA is TGTGCCAGCAGTTTAGCGGTCGACACCGGGGAGCTGTTTTTT.

The genes are TRBV19 and TRBJ1-1; no reliable D call. V was clipped by 5 bases and J by 0 bases, with 10 bases between them. This CDR3 spans 14 amino acids. Germline loops: CDR1 LNHDA, CDR2 SQIVND (reference sequence). CDR3 loop: CASSFPSMNTEAFF. CDR3 coding DNA: TGTGCCAGTAGTTTTCCATCGATGAACACTGAAGCTTTCTTT.

In this sample, this clone turned up a few times. This sequence joins TRBV30 and TRBJ1-1; D gene uncertain. Germline CDR1 is GTSNPN and CDR2 is SVGIG (reference sequence). V was pared by 4 bases and J by 4 bases, with 19 bases between. The CDR3 is 15 residues long. The CDR3 DNA reads as TGTGCCTGGACACCCCTGAACGTGAGGACCACTGAAGCTTTCTTT. It specifies CAWTPLNVRTTEAFF.

V usage is TRBV7-2 and J usage is TRBJ1-2, with no clear D. The length of the CDR3 is 12 residues. With 5 bases removed from V and 7 bases from J, the gap between germline ends came to 11 bases. Per the germline V gene, CDR1 is SGHTA and CDR2 is FQGNSA. The CDR3 loop reads CASSLGRAGYTF. CDR3 sequence (DNA): TGTGCCAGCAGCCTCGGGAGGGCTGGCTACACCTTC.

The chain links TRBV4-1 to TRBJ2-3, with TRBD2 as a possible D gene (5 bases). Germline CDR1 MGHRA, CDR2 YSYEKL. V was trimmed by 4 bases and J by 2 bases, leaving 13 bases between them. This CDR3 comprises 15 residues. The DNA of the CDR3 is TGCGCCAGCAGCCCCAACGTCCGGGACACAGATACGCAGTATTTT. It is translated as CASSPNVRDTDTQYF.

This clone showed up just once. The chain carries TRBV7-3 and TRBJ1-1; 7 nucleotides line up with TRBD1. The CDR3 has 13 residues. In germline, CDR1 is SGHTA, CDR2 FQGTGA. The V and J ends lost 5 bases and 8 bases, in that order; junction bases with no gene match: 8. CDR3 sequence reads: CASSATGAEEAFF. CDR3 DNA sequence: TGTGCCAGCAGCGCAACAGGGGCTGAGGAAGCTTTCTTT.

The J gene is TRBJ2-3, the V gene TRBV7-2; 7 nucleotides align to TRBD1. Germline assignment: CDR1 SGHTA and CDR2 FQGNSA. V lost 4 bases and J lost 8; bases outside the gene matches: 12. CDR3 length: 15 residues. CDR3 nucleotides: TGTGCCAGCAGCTCCTCTGGGACAGCCTTTTCTACGCAGTATTTT. Its translation is CASSSSGTAFSTQYF.

The chain is built from TRBV30 and TRBJ2-7, with D unresolved. The CDR3 consists of 14 residues. Trimming pared 0 bases from V and 0 bases from J, leaving 9 bases between. CDR1 and CDR2 (germline): GTSNPN, SVGIG (reference sequence). CDR3 amino acids: CAWSVWASSYEQYF. In DNA form, the CDR3 reads TGTGCCTGGAGTGTGTGGGCAAGCTCCTACGAGCAGTACTTC.

The rearrangement links TRBV7-9 to TRBJ2-5; D gene unclear. CDR3 size: 11 residues. Germline lookup yields CDR1 SEHNR and CDR2 FQNEAQ (reference sequence). Trimming shortened V by 5 bases and J by 5 bases, and 6 bases separated the two germline ends. The chain's CDR3 is CASSDWETQYF. The CDR3 region has the DNA TGTGCCAGCAGCGATTGGGAGACCCAGTACTTC. The whole variable domain, filled in from reference TRBV7-9 and TRBJ2-5, reads DTGVSQNPRHKITKRGQNVTFRCDPISEHNRLYWYRQTLGQGPEFLTYFQNEAQLEKSRLLSDRFSAERPKGSFSTLEIQRTEQGDSAMYLCASSDWETQYFGPGTRLLVL.

This rearrangement joins TRBV30 to TRBJ2-2, with TRBD1 as a possible D gene (6 bases). Between the trimmed V and J ends, which lost 2 bases and 4 bases, there was a span of 14 bases. Germline CDR1 is GTSNPN and CDR2 is SVGIG (reference sequence). The CDR3 runs to 15 residues. CDR3 coding DNA: TGTGCCTGGAGTTTTGGGGGCACGGGCACCGGGGAGCTGTTTTTT. It is translated as CAWSFGGTGTGELFF. The whole variable domain, remainder taken from reference TRBV30 and TRBJ2-2, is SQTIHQWPATLVQPVGSPLSLECTVEGTSNPNLYWYRQAAGRGLQLLFYSVGIGQISSEVPQNLSASRPQDRQFILSSKKLLLSDSGFYLCAWSFGGTGTGELFFGEGSRLTVL.

This rearrangement joins TRBV19 to TRBJ1-2; the match to TRBD1 covers 8 bases. Germline values: CDR1 LNHDA, CDR2 SQIVND (reference sequence). The junction had 7 bases not matched to a gene; V was cut back by 2 bases and J by 8 bases. The CDR3 length is 14 residues. The CDR3 region is CASSIPGTGSGYTF. CDR3 in DNA: TGTGCCAGTAGTATACCCGGGACAGGATCCGGCTACACCTTC.

This clone was seen a handful of times. The CDR3 region is CASSLSRNQPQHF. CDR3 DNA sequence: TGTGCCAGCAGCTTATCAAGGAATCAGCCCCAGCATTTT. The chain recombines TRBV7-2 with TRBJ1-5, with D uncertain. Trimming took off 2 bases at V and 4 bases at J, with 6 bases between the two ends. Germline CDR1 is SGHTA and CDR2 is FQGNSA. CDR3 length: 13 residues. Drawing the rest from reference TRBV7-2 and TRBJ1-5, the complete variable domain is GAGVSQSPSNKVTEKGKDVELRCDPISGHTALYWYRQSLGQGLEFLIYFQGNSAPDKSGLPSDRFSAERTGGSVSTLTIQRTQQEDSAVYLCASSLSRNQPQHFGDGTRLSIL.

The CDR3 spells CASSLQGGDDYTF. The CDR3 DNA follows: TGTGCCAGCAGCCTGCAGGGAGGTGATGACTACACCTTC. The chain employs TRBV4-2 and TRBJ1-2; weak D call: TRBD1 (5 bases). Germline assignment: CDR1 LGHNA and CDR2 YNFKEQ. V was cut by 4 bases and J by 10 bases, with 16 bases left in between. The CDR3 covers 13 residues.

In its sample, this clone was seen a few times. This rearrangement joins TRBV4-1 to TRBJ1-1; 8 positions match TRBD1. The germline gives CDR1 MGHRA, CDR2 YSYEKL. This CDR3 spans 15 amino acids. The junction had 5 bases not matched to a gene; V was cut back by 1 base and J by 4 bases. CDR3 amino acids: CASSQGRQGATEAFF. The CDR3 nucleotides are TGCGCCAGCAGCCAAGGGCGTCAGGGGGCCACTGAAGCTTTCTTT.

V usage is TRBV5-4 and J usage is TRBJ2-7, with TRBD2 matching over 10 bases. In germline, CDR1 is SGHNT, CDR2 YYREEE (reference sequence). Trimming took 0 bases from V and 4 from J; bases not matched to a gene: 4. The CDR3 has 15 residues. CDR3 residues: CASSLATLAGYEQYF. Here the CDR3 DNA reads TGTGCCAGCAGCTTGGCAACACTAGCGGGGTACGAGCAGTACTTC.

J is TRBJ1-3 and V is TRBV30; D call uncertain. The CDR3 is 15 amino acids. V lost 0 bases and J lost 4, with 13 bases in between. Germline V gene lookup returns CDR1 GTSNPN and CDR2 SVGIG (reference sequence). CDR3 region: CAWSVHSGFGNTIYF. In DNA, the CDR3 is TGTGCCTGGAGTGTTCACTCCGGGTTCGGAAACACCATATATTTT.

This clone appeared a single time. This rearrangement joins TRBV7-8 to TRBJ1-1; 7 positions agree with TRBD1. This CDR3 comprises 14 residues. Trimming at V came to 5 bases and at J to 5 bases, leaving 8 bases not matched to a gene. Germline V gene data show CDR1 as SGHVS and CDR2 as FQNEAQ. The CDR3 loop is CASSPYRGRTEAFF. In DNA form, the CDR3 reads TGTGCCAGCAGCCCTTACAGGGGTAGGACTGAAGCTTTCTTT.

This chain connects TRBV5-1 to TRBJ1-2, with TRBD1 matching 9 bases. This CDR3 region has 16 residues. V gave up 4 bases and J gave up 0 bases; unmatched junction bases: 7. Per germline, CDR1 SGHRS and CDR2 YFSETQ. CDR3 nucleotides: TGCGCCAGCAGCCTCCGGACAGGGGTAGCTAACTATGGCTACACCTTC. This encodes CASSLRTGVANYGYTF.

This clone was counted a single time. This chain links TRBV5-6 with TRBJ1-3; D gene unclear. Germline CDR1 reads SGHDT; CDR2 reads YYEEEE. V was pared by 5 bases and J by 0 bases, with 9 bases between. The CDR3 has 14 amino acids. CDR3 nucleotides: TGTGCCAGCAGGGGTACCAGCTCTGGAAACACCATATATTTT. Protein sequence: CASRGTSSGNTIYF.

This clone appeared once. The chain recombines TRBV7-9 with TRBJ2-3, with TRBD2 matching over 7 bases. The germline CDR1 and CDR2 sequences are SEHNR and FQNEAQ (reference sequence). After removal of 3 bases from V and 0 bases from J, the junction contained 6 bases not matched to a gene. The CDR3 loop spans 16 amino acids. The CDR3 is CASSFLTSESTDTQYF. DNA for the CDR3: TGTGCCAGCAGCTTCCTAACTAGCGAGAGCACAGATACGCAGTATTTT.

The chain combines TRBV6-6 with TRBJ2-7, with D maybe TRBD1 (6 bases). V was clipped by 5 bases and J by 2 bases, with 13 bases between them. Germline-derived CDR1 and CDR2 are MNHNY and SVGAGI (reference sequence). CDR3 size: 14 residues. CDR3 in DNA: TGTGCCAGCAGTACCACGACAGGTCCCTACGAGCAGTACTTC. Translated, it gives CASSTTTGPYEQYF.

The V call is TRBV19, the J call TRBJ1-1, with 11 bases matching TRBD1. CDR3 length equals 13 residues. The V gene's germline CDR1 is LNHDA and CDR2 SQIVND (reference sequence). The V gene end was trimmed by 6 bases and the J gene end by 8 bases; junction bases not matched to a gene: 5. CDR3 residues: CASRDRGPKEAFF. Written as DNA, the CDR3 is TGTGCCAGTAGGGACAGGGGGCCGAAAGAAGCTTTCTTT.